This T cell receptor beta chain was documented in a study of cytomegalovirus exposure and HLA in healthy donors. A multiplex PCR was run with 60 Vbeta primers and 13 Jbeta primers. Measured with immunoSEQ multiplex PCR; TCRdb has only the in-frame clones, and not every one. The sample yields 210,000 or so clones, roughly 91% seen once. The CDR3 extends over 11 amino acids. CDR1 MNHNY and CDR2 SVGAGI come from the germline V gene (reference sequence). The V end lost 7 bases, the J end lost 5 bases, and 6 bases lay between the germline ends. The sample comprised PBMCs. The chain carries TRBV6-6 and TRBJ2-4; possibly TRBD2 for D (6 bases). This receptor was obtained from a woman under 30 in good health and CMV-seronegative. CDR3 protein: CASTGENIQYF. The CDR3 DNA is TGTGCCAGCACGGGAGAAAACATTCAGTACTTC.